This TCR beta chain was sequenced for a study of blood T cells in healthy people across ages. Study conclusions and caveats: Diversity of TCR beta per million T cells declined in a roughly linear way with age.

Concerning this clonotype itself: The antigen is unknown. Compared with germline, one end of the junction differs, possibly owing to a read error.

Germline-derived CDR1 and CDR2 are MNHEY and SVGAGI. The CDR3 has 16 amino acids. The second PCR ran about 6 to 12 cycles with a sample-barcoded 5' primer and J-beta primers. TCRdb re-called the 5' RACE reads through MiXCR, storing one row per CDR3 protein. The table lists 630,000 or so distinct CDR3 sequences, approximately 30% of them singletons, with approximately 15% in the top ten. Sequences were obtained from blood. The chain employs TRBV6-5 and TRBJ2-4; D uncertain. This receptor was obtained from a woman aged 80 or over in good health. As DNA, the CDR3 is TGTGCCAGTAGTTACTCGGCCTCATTAGCCGAAAACATTCAGTACTTC. Protein product: CASSYSASLAENIQYF.